This T cell receptor (beta chain) is from a study of CD8+CD57+ T cells in acquired aplastic anemia. In the study overall: Sorted CD4+ and CD8+ cells gave a mean 3.2 ug DNA, range 0.2 to 27.4 ug.

Whoever was chosen for sequencing had shown CD8+CD57+ cell expansion by flow cytometry. No patient had been given any therapy when blood was sampled. Genomic DNA templated the TCR beta VDJ and CDR3 profiling. TCRdb recomputed calls from the reads with MiXCR, one row per CDR3 protein. The sample lists 160,000 or so distinct CDR3 sequences; about 45% were seen once. General observations from the study: Patients and controls had CD8+ Simpson's diversity values that were not significantly distinct. In common between the patients and the controls were approximately 28 CD8+ CDR3 sequences.

The germline V and J ends were trimmed by 2 bases and 4 bases, with 12 bases remaining between them. CDR3 length: 15 residues. In germline, CDR1 is SGDLS, CDR2 YYNGEE. Points on this clonotype: Its matching antigen is unknown.

Specimen: sorted CD4+, CD8+, or CD8+CD57+ T cells (not recorded which) from PBMCs. The genes are TRBV9 and TRBJ2-2, with D possibly TRBD2 on 6 matching bases. The receptor was derived from a human donor with aplastic anemia. CDR3 nucleotide sequence: TGTGCCAGCAGCGTTAAGGGAGGACCCACCGGGGAGCTGTTTTTT. Its translation: CASSVKGGPTGELFF.